A single sample is the source of the 2 T cell receptor beta chains below, sequenced in a study of breast tumors, draining lymph nodes, adjacent tissues. Axillary draining lymph nodes of breast cancer patients supplied the node samples. TCRdb ran MiXCR on the multiplex PCR reads and lists one entry per CDR3 protein. In the table there are tens of thousands of distinct CDR3 sequences, about 27% of which are singletons. What was sequenced was axillary lymph node tissue. These receptors originate from a female donor with breast cancer. Some clones in this sample may be carry-over from other donors' samples.

This clonotype was found many times. The rearrangement links TRBV12-3 or TRBV12-4 to TRBJ2-7, with TRBD2 as a possible D gene (7 bases). The CDR3 extends over 15 amino acids. The ends were cut back, 6 bases at V and 2 bases at J, with 17 bases in the middle. The CDR3 here is CASSIGRGAPYEQYF. For the CDR3, the DNA is TGTGCCAGCAGCATAGGACGGGGGGCTCCCTACGAGCAGTACTTC.

This clonotype was seen repeatedly, ten times or more. The gene calls are TRBV19 and TRBJ2-1; possible D gene TRBD2, 6 bases. The germline CDR1 and CDR2 sequences are LNHDA and SQIVND (reference sequence). The CDR3 consists of 15 residues. Trimming shortened V by 7 bases and J by 1 base, and 14 bases separated the two germline ends. The CDR3 region is CASNLAFSSYNEQFF. For the CDR3, the DNA is TGTGCCAGTAACCTAGCGTTCAGTTCCTACAATGAGCAGTTCTTC.